This T cell receptor (beta chain) is from a study of T cell repertoires in cytomegalovirus infection. Study details: Public TCR beta signatures marked donors with CMV infection and the matching HLA.

Germline lookup yields CDR1 MNHGY and CDR2 SAAAGT. This CDR3 contains 13 residues. Deletions cut 10 bases from V and 3 bases from J, with 15 bases between. Findings and caveats of the study: Summed public TCR beta family frequency identified CMV carriers bearing the relevant HLA. HLA-C-restricted, CMV-specific TCR beta clonotypes were dominant ex vivo.

With regard to this clonotype: Its antigen is currently unknown.

TCRdb passed the reads through MiXCR, listing each CDR3 protein once. The sample includes about 490,000 distinct CDR3 sequences, 15% to 20% of them seen just once. The sequence came from a human donor in good health (CMV status not recorded). Some clones in this sample may be carry-over from other donors' samples. The chain couples TRBV6-8 to TRBJ1-2; D not certain. The source material was CD8+ T cells from PBMCs. CDR3 DNA: TGTGCCAACAGCGAGAGGGCAGACTATGGCTACACCTTC. Translation: CANSERADYGYTF.